The rows below give T cell receptor beta chains drawn from one sample of a study of vaccination and CD4 T cells after COVID-19. TCRdb used MiXCR to reprocess the PCR reads, holding one entry per CDR3 protein. The sample lists 23,000 or so distinct CDR3 sequences, around 30% occurring once. No antigens are known for them. This specimen was CD4+ T cells from blood, cultured in vitro, taken about 7 months after SARS-CoV-2 vaccination. The receptors come from a human donor who had recovered from COVID-19. CDR3s include the opening cysteine and the closing phenylalanine or tryptophan.

v_call,j_call,cdr3_aa
TRBV5-4,TRBJ2-5,CASSLSTSGRGETQYF
TRBV18,TRBJ1-1,CASSPGQRLNTEAFF
TRBV6-2/TRBV6-3,TRBJ2-7,CASSRGQGLNYEQYF
TRBV6-2/TRBV6-3,TRBJ2-1,CASSYWTSGDSEGLKQFF
TRBV20-1,TRBJ1-5,CSAGTGTSNQPQHF
TRBV27,TRBJ2-2,CASRVAGGVTGELFF
TRBV28,TRBJ2-7,CASSSPGLVSYEQYF
TRBV7-2,TRBJ1-2,CASSSGTGDYGYTF
TRBV7-3,TRBJ1-1,CASSRSREFEAFF
TRBV7-3,TRBJ1-1,CASSPAGRPEAFF
TRBV28,TRBJ2-5,CASSLIEGLSRETQYF
TRBV6-5,TRBJ1-5,CASSYRTNNQPQHF
TRBV20-1,TRBJ1-2,CSAGGGSFDYGYTF
TRBV20-1,TRBJ2-1,CSAKAGQGSTEQFF
TRBV20-1,TRBJ2-3,CSARGGHSGDEDTQYF
TRBV7-9,TRBJ2-7,CASSLDGGSYEQYF
TRBV7-8,TRBJ2-3,CASSSYRTSGSTDTQYF
TRBV18,TRBJ2-7,CASSPHTYEQYF
TRBV6-2/TRBV6-3,TRBJ2-3,CASSYYTSGADTQYF
TRBV19,TRBJ2-5,CASSIGWSGDQETQYF
TRBV7-8,TRBJ2-2,CASSLRRGQRTGELFF
TRBV20-1,TRBJ2-3,CSASQGGMTSGSTDTQYF
TRBV28,TRBJ1-5,CASSFRGLGYSNQPQHF
TRBV6-1,TRBJ2-3,CASSGGTGHTDTQYF
TRBV7-9,TRBJ1-2,CASSLQGAHGYTF
TRBV7-9,TRBJ1-1,CASSLEGMGTEAFF
TRBV11-2,TRBJ1-2,CASSLGTGGRYGYTF